Listed below are T cell receptor beta chains from one sample, sequenced in a study of blood T cell repertoires in COVID-19. Sequencing used immunoSEQ multiplex PCR; TCRdb keeps in-frame clones, though not all of them. Among 200,000 to 250,000 clones, roughly 86% were seen once, and the ten largest hold about a tenth. The specimen was PBMCs or T cells enriched from blood (not recorded which). The origin of the receptors is a man between 18 and 35 years old with acute COVID-19. Each CDR3 is given with its conserved first and last residue. D genes are given only for firm matches.

TRBD2,TRBJ2-5,TRBV11-2,TGTGCCAGCACCCCTGCCCCAACTAGCGGGAGTGGGGAGACCCAGTACTTC,CASTPAPTSGSGETQYF
TRBD2,TRBJ2-2,TRBV7-6,TGTGCCAGCAGCCCCGGGACTAGCGGGGCCACCGGGGAGCTGTTTTTT,CASSPGTSGATGELFF
-,TRBJ2-7,TRBV18,TGTGCCAGCTCACCACGGGACAAGAGACACGAGCAGTACTTC,CASSPRDKRHEQYF
TRBD1,TRBJ1-2,TRBV5-1,TGCGCCAGCAGCGGGGGCCAGGGGGACGGTGGCTACACCTTC,CASSGGQGDGGYTF
TRBD1,TRBJ1-3,TRBV19,TGTGCCAGTAGGACAGGGGCCTTCTCTGGAAACACCATATATTTT,CASRTGAFSGNTIYF
-,TRBJ1-4,TRBV30,TGTGCCTGGAGGGCCGCGGGGGAGGAAAAACTGTTTTTT,CAWRAAGEEKLFF
TRBD2,TRBJ2-1,TRBV28,TGTGCCAGCAGTCGCCCTGGCGGGGGGGGCAATGAGCAGTTCTTC,CASSRPGGGGNEQFF
-,TRBJ2-5,TRBV7-8,TGTGCCAGCAGCCCGCGGGACTTAGGGGAGACCCAGTACTTC,CASSPRDLGETQYF
TRBD1,TRBJ2-2,TRBV7-3,TGTGCCAGCAGCCTGGGACAGGGTGCGAACACCGGGGAGCTGTTTTTT,CASSLGQGANTGELFF
TRBD1,TRBJ2-1,TRBV7-2,TGTGCCAGCAGCTTAGGTAGGGTGGGACAGACCCACAATGAGCAGTTCTTC,CASSLGRVGQTHNEQFF